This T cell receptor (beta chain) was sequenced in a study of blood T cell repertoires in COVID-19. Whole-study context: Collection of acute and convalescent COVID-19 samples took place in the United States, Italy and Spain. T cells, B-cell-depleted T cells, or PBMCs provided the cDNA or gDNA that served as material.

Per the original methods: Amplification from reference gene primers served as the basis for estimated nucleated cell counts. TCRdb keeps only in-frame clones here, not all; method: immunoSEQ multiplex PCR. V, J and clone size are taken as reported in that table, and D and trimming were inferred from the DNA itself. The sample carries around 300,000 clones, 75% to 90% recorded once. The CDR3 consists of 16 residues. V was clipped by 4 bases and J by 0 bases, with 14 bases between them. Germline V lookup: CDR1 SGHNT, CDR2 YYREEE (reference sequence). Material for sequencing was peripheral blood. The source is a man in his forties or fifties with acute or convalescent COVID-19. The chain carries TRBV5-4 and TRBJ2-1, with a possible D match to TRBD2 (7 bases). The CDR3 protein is CASSPAGAASYNEQFF. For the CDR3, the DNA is TGTGCCAGCAGCCCCGCGGGGGCCGCCTCCTACAATGAGCAGTTCTTC. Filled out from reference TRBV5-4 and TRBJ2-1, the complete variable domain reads ETGVTQSPTHLIKTRGQQVTLRCSSQSGHNTVSWYQQALGQGPQFIFQYYREEENGRGNFPPRFSGLQFPNYSSELNVNALELDDSALYLCASSPAGAASYNEQFFGPGTRLTVL.